Below, 2 T cell receptor beta chains from the same sample are listed, as sequenced in a study of blood T cells in healthy people across ages. Primed by a sample-barcoded 5' primer and a J-beta primer mix, a second PCR proceeded for roughly 7 to 11 cycles. Via MiXCR, TCRdb re-called the 5' RACE reads, giving one row per CDR3 protein. Altogether roughly 550,000 distinct CDR3 sequences are present, approximately 25% being singletons, with the ten largest covering approximately 8.7%. These data are also associated with another study on T cells of mothers and their children.

Input material: blood. These receptors were collected from a boy aged 10-17 years in good health.

This clonotype occurred a few times. The chain links TRBV15 to TRBJ2-7; a weak D match, TRBD1 (5 bases). Trimming removed 5 bases from V and 0 bases from J, with 8 bases in between. CDR1 is LNHNV, CDR2 YYDKDF, per germline (reference sequence). There are 13 residues in the CDR3. CDR3 DNA: TGTGCCACCAGCCTAGACAGCTCCTACGAGCAGTACTTC. Its protein is CATSLDSSYEQYF.

The sample holds a few counts of this clonotype. The chain couples TRBV12-3 or TRBV12-4 to TRBJ2-3; no definite D call. V dropped 8 bases and J dropped 1 base, with 7 bases sitting between them. The CDR3 consists of 12 residues. This CDR3 is CASYSGTDTQYF. For the CDR3, the DNA is TGTGCCAGCTACAGTGGCACAGATACGCAGTATTTT.